These 14 T cell receptor beta chains came from one sample sequenced in a study of shared clonotypes between healthy human individuals. Only in-frame clones appear in the TCRdb table, and some are missing; sequencing was by immunoSEQ multiplex PCR. The data contain roughly 400,000 clones, 95% to 97% of them singletons. Sequencing was carried out using memory CD8+ T cells sorted from blood. Subset meaning: CD45RO+ cells pooled with CCR7-negative TemRA cells. Source of these receptors: a man aged 25 to 40 in good health.

The rearrangement uses TRBV6-1 and TRBJ2-7; D is unresolved. V lost 2 bases, J lost 3 bases, and 17 bases lay in between. CDR3 length: 16 amino acids. Germline lookup yields CDR1 MNHNS and CDR2 SASEGT. This CDR3 is CASSELGRPRDYEQYF. The CDR3 DNA reads as TGTGCCAGCAGTGAACTAGGACGTCCAAGGGACTACGAGCAGTACTTC.

The rearrangement joins TRBV10-3 to TRBJ1-1; 7 bases are a match to TRBD1. V shed 10 bases, J shed 1 base, and the junction held 12 bases outside the gene matches. Germline loops: CDR1 ENHRY, CDR2 SYGVKD. The CDR3 contains 15 residues. DNA of the CDR3: TGTGCCACCCAACAGGGGATCACAGGGAACACTGAAGCTTTCTTT. Translated: CATQQGITGNTEAFF.

The chain has TRBV19 and TRBJ2-1; unclear D gene. Trimming removed 4 bases from V and 6 bases from J, with 13 bases in between. Germline V gene data show CDR1 as LNHDA and CDR2 as SQIVND (reference sequence). The CDR3 loop spans 14 amino acids. CDR3 sequence (DNA): TGTGCCAGTAGTACCCCGGGTTTTCTCAATGAGCAGTTCTTC. Translation: CASSTPGFLNEQFF.

This chain uses TRBV7-9 with TRBJ2-1; 9 bases align to TRBD2. Germline CDR1 SEHNR, CDR2 FQNEAQ (reference sequence). V gave up 6 bases and J gave up 7 bases; unmatched junction bases: 4. The CDR3 loop spans 13 amino acids. The CDR3 protein is CASRLAGVNEQFF. In nucleotides, the CDR3 is TGTGCCAGCAGACTAGCGGGCGTGAATGAGCAGTTCTTC. Full variable domain (missing parts from reference TRBV7-9 and TRBJ2-1): DTGVSQNPRHKITKRGQNVTFRCDPISEHNRLYWYRQTLGQGPEFLTYFQNEAQLEKSRLLSDRFSAERPKGSFSTLEIQRTEQGDSAMYLCASRLAGVNEQFFGPGTRLTVL.

Here the CDR3 DNA reads TGTGCCAGCAGAAGCACTCAGGGGTCTGGAAACACCATATATTTT. As protein: CASRSTQGSGNTIYF. This chain links TRBV6-6 with TRBJ1-3; D is perhaps TRBD1 (6 bases). The germline V and J ends were trimmed by 6 bases and 1 base, with 13 bases remaining between them. This CDR3 contains 15 residues. CDR1 MNHNY and CDR2 SVGAGI come from the germline V gene (reference sequence).

The chain has TRBV5-1 and TRBJ2-6, with D possibly called TRBD1 or TRBD2 (6 bases each). The CDR3 consists of 16 residues. Trimming shortened V by 3 bases and J by 0 bases, and 10 bases separated the two germline ends. Germline V gives CDR1 SGHRS, CDR2 YFSETQ. The CDR3 loop reads CASSWGDNSGANVLTF. As DNA, the CDR3 is TGCGCCAGCAGCTGGGGGGACAACTCTGGGGCCAACGTCCTGACTTTC.

The CDR3 DNA reads as TGTGCCAGTAGTATAATCTCGGGGTACGGGGCCAACGTCCTGACTTTC. Translated, it gives CASSIISGYGANVLTF. V gene TRBV19 combines with J gene TRBJ2-6, with TRBD2 as a possible D gene (5 bases). The CDR3 length is 16 residues. CDR1 LNHDA and CDR2 SQIVND come from the germline V gene (reference sequence). V lost 2 bases, J lost 4 bases, and 12 bases lay in between.

Comments on this clone: Distinct nucleotide sequences in the sample also encode this CDR3. J is TRBJ2-5 and V is TRBV18, with no clear D. Per germline, CDR1 KGHSH and CDR2 LQKENI. Trimming took off 3 bases at V and 2 bases at J, with 4 bases between the two ends. The length of the CDR3 is 12 residues. The CDR3 is CASSPVQETQYF. The CDR3 DNA sequence: TGTGCCAGCTCACCCGTACAAGAGACCCAGTACTTC.

The rearrangement uses TRBV5-1 and TRBJ2-1; no firm D call. CDR1 is SGHRS, CDR2 YFSETQ, per germline. The CDR3 is made up of 13 amino acids. Trimming took 0 bases from V and 6 from J, leaving 7 bases between them. CDR3: CASSLDIGNEQFF. The CDR3 nucleotides are TGCGCCAGCAGCTTGGACATCGGCAATGAGCAGTTCTTC.

The V call is TRBV7-9, the J call TRBJ2-1, with 12 bases matching TRBD2. CDR1 SEHNR and CDR2 FQNEAQ come from the germline V gene (reference sequence). Trimming removed 6 bases from V and 5 bases from J; junction bases left unmatched: 17. CDR3 length equals 19 residues. The CDR3 here is CASSPSTSGSLFRNNEQFF. Here the CDR3 DNA reads TGTGCCAGCAGTCCCTCGACTAGCGGGAGTTTATTCAGGAACAATGAGCAGTTCTTC.

The V gene is TRBV28, the J gene TRBJ1-5; no clear D. Germline lookup yields CDR1 MDHEN and CDR2 SYDVKM. V was shortened by 7 bases and J by 8 bases, with 30 bases between the two germline ends. The CDR3 spans 18 residues. CDR3 in DNA: TGTGCCAGCACCGACCTATTAAGCGACATTAGCCTTAATAAGCCCCAGCATTTT. As protein: CASTDLLSDISLNKPQHF. Full variable domain (outside the CDR3, taken from reference TRBV28 and TRBJ1-5): DVKVTQSSRYLVKRTGEKVFLECVQDMDHENMFWYRQDPGLGLRLIYFSYDVKMKEKGDIPEGYSVSREKKERFSLILESASTNQTSMYLCASTDLLSDISLNKPQHFGDGTRLSIL.

The chain links TRBV11-2 to TRBJ2-3; the match to TRBD2 covers 14 bases. Unmatched junction bases numbered 9, after V lost 5 bases and J lost 5 bases. Per the germline V gene, CDR1 is SGHAT and CDR2 is FQNNGV. There are 17 residues in the CDR3. Written as DNA, the CDR3 is TGTGCCAGCAGCCGACGACTAGCGGGAGGGCACGGAGATACGCAGTATTTT. It encodes CASSRRLAGGHGDTQYF.

In DNA, the CDR3 is TGCGCCAGCAGCACGGGACTAGCGGGTTACAATGAGCAGTTCTTC. Its translation: CASSTGLAGYNEQFF. V and J are TRBV5-1 and TRBJ2-1, with 12 bases identical to TRBD2. After removal of 4 bases from V and 4 bases from J, the junction contained 3 bases not matched to a gene. This CDR3 is 15 amino acids long. Germline V gene data show CDR1 as SGHRS and CDR2 as YFSETQ.

The chain joins TRBV7-3 to TRBJ2-3; either TRBD1 or TRBD2 may supply D (5 bases each). This CDR3 is built from 16 residues. Trimming left V 1 base short and J 5 bases short, with 16 bases between. Germline CDR1 and CDR2: SGHTA and FQGTGA. The CDR3 nucleotides are TGTGCCAGCAGCTTAAATGGGGGTTTGCGTGGAGATACGCAGTATTTT. Residues: CASSLNGGLRGDTQYF.